This T cell receptor beta chain is from a study of blood T cell repertoires in COVID-19. Study details: Sources were T cells, B-cell-depleted T cells, or PBMCs; the material itself was cDNA or gDNA.

Authors' methods: Amplification of reference gene primers provided the estimated nucleated cell counts. Sequenced by immunoSEQ multiplex PCR; TCRdb stores in-frame clones only, minus some. The DNA was the basis for D and trimming; V, J and clone size are from that table. The sample holds about 280,000 clones, 85% to 90% seen once. This clone was detected only a few times. V dropped 11 bases and J dropped 0; count of bases not matched to a gene: 7. The CDR3 runs 14 residues. Per the germline V gene, CDR1 is MNHEY and CDR2 is SVGAGI. Seattle cases were enrolled at active infection and followed longitudinally.

This TCR was recovered from a woman under 40 with COVID-19, enrolled during active disease. Material: peripheral blood. The chain links TRBV6-5 to TRBJ1-3, with 7 bases that match TRBD1. The CDR3 DNA reads TGTGCCGTGAGGGGGCCTCTCTCTGGAAACACCATATATTTT. Translation gives CAVRGPLSGNTIYF.